These 15 T cell receptor beta chains were all obtained from the same sample, sequenced in a study of blood T cell repertoires in COVID-19. Method: immunoSEQ multiplex PCR; TCRdb's copy keeps in-frame clones and lacks some. The repertoire holds around 150,000 clones, with about 80% as singletons. Specimen: peripheral blood. The receptor source for this set is a human donor in a cohort sampled during active COVID-19.

The rearrangement uses TRBV9 and TRBJ1-2, with a weak D call TRBD1 (5 bases). Trimming pared 3 bases from V and 8 bases from J, leaving 14 bases between. CDR3 size: 13 residues. Germline lookup yields CDR1 SGDLS and CDR2 YYNGEE. The CDR3 nucleotides read TGTGCCAGCAGCGCCATTGGAGGGGTGGGCTACACCTTC. Its translation: CASSAIGGVGYTF.

The V gene is TRBV30, the J gene TRBJ2-1; TRBD2 matches 12 bases. Germline CDR1 GTSNPN, CDR2 SVGIG (reference sequence). Trimming at V came to 5 bases and at J to 8 bases, leaving 7 bases not matched to a gene. This CDR3 has 14 residues. The CDR3 bases are TGTGCCTGGCGGCTAGCGGGGGGGCCCCATGAGCAGTTCTTC. Translation gives CAWRLAGGPHEQFF.

The rearrangement uses TRBV11-2 and TRBJ2-1; 11 nucleotides match TRBD1. Trimming took 6 bases from V and 12 from J; bases not matched to a gene: 16. The CDR3 consists of 16 residues. CDR1 and CDR2 (germline): SGHAT, FQNNGV. In nucleotides, the CDR3 is TGTGCCAGCAGACGCCCGGGACAGGGGGGCGCGGGTCGGCAGTTCTTC. This codes for CASRRPGQGGAGRQFF.

The chain carries TRBV9 and TRBJ2-2; maybe TRBD2 (5 bases). This CDR3 is built from 14 residues. Trimming removed 0 bases at V and 6 bases at J, with 9 bases between. From germline, CDR1 is SGDLS and CDR2 YYNGEE. Here the CDR3 DNA reads TGTGCCAGCAGCGTAGGAGGGCTCGCCGGGGAGCTGTTTTTT. Protein sequence: CASSVGGLAGELFF.

The V and J genes are TRBV7-8 and TRBJ1-1; no clear D. Trimming took 5 bases from V and 0 from J, leaving 7 bases between them. Germline CDR1 and CDR2: SGHVS and FQNEAQ. The CDR3 totals 13 residues. CDR3 nucleotides: TGTGCCAGCAGCCACGGGTTGAACACTGAAGCTTTCTTT. Its translation: CASSHGLNTEAFF.

This clone was recorded only once. The CDR3 region has the DNA TGCGCCAGCAGCTTGGTGTCGGGGAGCTCCTACGAGCAGTACTTC. Encoded protein: CASSLVSGSSYEQYF. This chain uses TRBV5-1 with TRBJ2-7, with a tentative D call TRBD2 (5 bases). The CDR3 loop spans 15 amino acids. The germline CDR1 and CDR2 sequences are SGHRS and YFSETQ. The V end was cut by 0 bases, the J end by 0 bases, with 10 bases between. Based on the CDR3 plus reference TRBV5-1 and TRBJ2-7, the full variable domain is KAGVTQTPRYLIKTRGQQVTLSCSPISGHRSVSWYQQTPGQGLQFLFEYFSETQRNKGNFPGRFSGRQFSNSRSEMNVSTLELGDSALYLCASSLVSGSSYEQYFGPGTRLTVT.

The rearrangement joins TRBV6-2 or TRBV6-3 to TRBJ2-4; 13 bases fit TRBD2. V lost 2 bases and J lost 6; bases outside the gene matches: 10. The CDR3 is made up of 18 amino acids. Germline V lookup: CDR1 MNHEY, CDR2 SVGEGT. The CDR3 nucleotides are TGTGCCAGCAGTTACCAACTAGCGGGGGGGCAGAGGAGAAACATTCAGTACTTC. Translation: CASSYQLAGGQRRNIQYF.

The chain is built from TRBV6-2 or TRBV6-3 and TRBJ2-7; 9 bases map to TRBD2. Germline V gene lookup returns CDR1 MNHEY and CDR2 SVGEGT. V was clipped by 5 bases and J by 1 base; unmatched bases: 6. This CDR3 is 15 amino acids long. CDR3 loop: CASSLHGLASYEQYF. The CDR3 DNA reads TGTGCCAGCAGTCTCCATGGACTAGCGTCCTACGAGCAGTACTTC.

This clone was seen more than once but under ten times. This chain connects TRBV27 to TRBJ1-1; D unclear. From germline, CDR1 is MNHEY and CDR2 SMNVEV (reference sequence). The CDR3 spans 12 residues. V dropped 6 bases and J dropped 4 bases, with 9 bases sitting between them. CDR3 nucleotide sequence: TGTGCCAGCAGCACACATGGCACTGAAGCTTTCTTT. Translation gives CASSTHGTEAFF.

The V gene is TRBV6-1, the J gene TRBJ1-2, with no clear D. Trimming cost V 3 bases and J 4 bases, with 12 bases left between them. CDR1 and CDR2 from the germline V gene are MNHNS and SASEGT. The CDR3 runs to 14 residues. The CDR3 DNA follows: TGTGCCAGCAGTGAGCTGAACGGCGGCTATGGCTACACCTTC. It yields the protein CASSELNGGYGYTF.

The V call is TRBV10-3, the J call TRBJ1-1, with a tentative D call TRBD1 (6 bases). From germline, CDR1 is ENHRY and CDR2 SYGVKD. The CDR3 sequence is 14 residues long. V gave up 1 base and J gave up 2 bases, with 8 bases separating them. CDR3 nucleotides: TGTGCCATCAGTGAGTTGACAGGAAACACTGAAGCTTTCTTT. It encodes CAISELTGNTEAFF.

A few counts support this clone. The chain uses TRBV6-2 or TRBV6-3 and TRBJ1-5; a possible D gene is TRBD1 (6 bases). In germline, CDR1 is MNHEY, CDR2 SVGEGT. Trimming shortened V by 2 bases and J by 7 bases, and 9 bases separated the two germline ends. The CDR3 extends over 13 amino acids. The CDR3 DNA reads TGTGCCAGCAGTTACCAGGGGCGGCAGCCCCAGCATTTT. Amino acid sequence: CASSYQGRQPQHF.

This chain joins TRBV15 and TRBJ2-3; 13 positions agree with TRBD2. This CDR3 is 21 amino acids long. V was clipped by 0 bases and J by 6 bases; unmatched bases: 18. From germline, CDR1 is LNHNV and CDR2 YYDKDF (reference sequence). The CDR3 region is CATSRDRKNRRLTSGGDTQYF. CDR3 sequence (DNA): TGTGCCACCAGCAGAGATAGGAAGAACAGACGCCTGACTAGCGGGGGGGATACGCAGTATTTT.

The chain recombines TRBV3-1 (or the pseudogene TRBV3-2) with TRBJ2-5, with D possibly matching TRBD2 (6 bases). The CDR3 covers 16 residues. Germline loops: CDR1 LGHDT, CDR2 YNNKEL (reference sequence). The germline V and J ends were trimmed by 1 base and 3 bases, with 15 bases remaining between them. The CDR3: CASSQGSVGGKETQYF. CDR3 sequence (DNA): TGTGCCAGCAGCCAAGGTTCGGTTGGGGGGAAAGAGACCCAGTACTTC.

The V and J genes are TRBV18 and TRBJ1-4, with D tentatively TRBD1 (6 bases). The V gene's germline CDR1 is KGHSH and CDR2 LQKENI. CDR3 size: 14 residues. Trimming pared 3 bases from V and 4 bases from J, leaving 9 bases between. CDR3 region: CASSPDRDNEKLFF. CDR3 bases: TGTGCCAGCTCACCGGACAGAGATAATGAAAAACTGTTTTTT.